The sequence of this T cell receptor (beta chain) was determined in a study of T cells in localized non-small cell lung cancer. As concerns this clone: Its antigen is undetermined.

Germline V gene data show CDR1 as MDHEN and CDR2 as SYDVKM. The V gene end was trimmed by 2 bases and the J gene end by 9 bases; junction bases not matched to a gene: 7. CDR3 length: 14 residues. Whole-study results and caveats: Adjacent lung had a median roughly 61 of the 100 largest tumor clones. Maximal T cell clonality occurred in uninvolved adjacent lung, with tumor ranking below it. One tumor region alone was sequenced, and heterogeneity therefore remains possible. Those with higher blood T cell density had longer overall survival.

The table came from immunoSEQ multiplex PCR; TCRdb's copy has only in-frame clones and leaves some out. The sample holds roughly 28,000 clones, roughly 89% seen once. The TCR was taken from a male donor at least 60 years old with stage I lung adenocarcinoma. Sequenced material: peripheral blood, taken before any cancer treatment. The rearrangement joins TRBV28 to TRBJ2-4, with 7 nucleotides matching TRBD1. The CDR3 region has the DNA TGTGCCAGCAGTTTAGGTCGACAGGGAAGCATTCAGTACTTC. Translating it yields CASSLGRQGSIQYF.